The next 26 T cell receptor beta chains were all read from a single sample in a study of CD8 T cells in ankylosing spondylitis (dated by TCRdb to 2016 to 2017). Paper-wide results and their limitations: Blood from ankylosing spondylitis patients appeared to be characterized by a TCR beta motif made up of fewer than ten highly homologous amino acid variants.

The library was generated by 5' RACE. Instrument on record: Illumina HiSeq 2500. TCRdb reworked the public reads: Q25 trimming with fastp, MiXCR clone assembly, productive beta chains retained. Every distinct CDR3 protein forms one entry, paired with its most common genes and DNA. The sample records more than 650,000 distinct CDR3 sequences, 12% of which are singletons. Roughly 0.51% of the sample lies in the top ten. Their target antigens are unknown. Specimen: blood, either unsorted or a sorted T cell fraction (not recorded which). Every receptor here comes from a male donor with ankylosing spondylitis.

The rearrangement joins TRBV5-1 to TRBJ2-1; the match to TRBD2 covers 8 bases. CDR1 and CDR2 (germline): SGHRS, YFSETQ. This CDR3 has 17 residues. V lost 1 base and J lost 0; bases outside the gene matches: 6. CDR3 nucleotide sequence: TGCGCCAGCAGCTTGTTAGCGGGGTCGAGCTCCTACAATGAGCAGTTCTTC. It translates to CASSLLAGSSSYNEQFF. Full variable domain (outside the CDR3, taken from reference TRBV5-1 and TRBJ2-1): KAGVTQTPRYLIKTRGQQVTLSCSPISGHRSVSWYQQTPGQGLQFLFEYFSETQRNKGNFPGRFSGRQFSNSRSEMNVSTLELGDSALYLCASSLLAGSSSYNEQFFGPGTRLTVL.

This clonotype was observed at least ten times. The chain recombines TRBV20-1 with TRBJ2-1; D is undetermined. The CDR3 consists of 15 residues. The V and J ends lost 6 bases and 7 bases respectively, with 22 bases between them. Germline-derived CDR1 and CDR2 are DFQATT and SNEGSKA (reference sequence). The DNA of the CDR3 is TGCAGTGCCGCCCACTGGCAGTTCGGATTTAATGAGCAGTTCTTC. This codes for CSAAHWQFGFNEQFF.

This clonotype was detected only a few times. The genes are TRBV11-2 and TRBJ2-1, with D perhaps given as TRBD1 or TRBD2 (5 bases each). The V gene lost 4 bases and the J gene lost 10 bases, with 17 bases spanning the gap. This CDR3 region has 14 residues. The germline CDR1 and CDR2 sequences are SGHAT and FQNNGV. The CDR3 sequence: CASSSPGATNEQFF. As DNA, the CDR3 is TGTGCCAGCAGCTCACCCGGGGCGACTAACGAGCAGTTCTTC.

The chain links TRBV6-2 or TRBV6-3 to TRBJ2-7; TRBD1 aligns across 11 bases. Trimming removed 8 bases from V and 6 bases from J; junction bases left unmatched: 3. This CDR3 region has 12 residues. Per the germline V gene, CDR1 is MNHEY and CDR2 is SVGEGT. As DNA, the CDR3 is TGTGCCAGCGGACAGGGGGCTTCCGAGCAGTACTTC. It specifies CASGQGASEQYF.

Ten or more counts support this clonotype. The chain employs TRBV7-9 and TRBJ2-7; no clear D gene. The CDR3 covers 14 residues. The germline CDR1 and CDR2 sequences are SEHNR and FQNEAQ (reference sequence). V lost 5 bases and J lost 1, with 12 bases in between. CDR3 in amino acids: CASSPGRFSYEQYF. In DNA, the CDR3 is TGTGCCAGCAGCCCTGGACGGTTTTCCTACGAGCAGTACTTC. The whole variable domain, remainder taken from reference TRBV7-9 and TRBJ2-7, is DTGVSQNPRHKITKRGQNVTFRCDPISEHNRLYWYRQTLGQGPEFLTYFQNEAQLEKSRLLSDRFSAERPKGSFSTLEIQRTEQGDSAMYLCASSPGRFSYEQYFGPGTRLTVT.

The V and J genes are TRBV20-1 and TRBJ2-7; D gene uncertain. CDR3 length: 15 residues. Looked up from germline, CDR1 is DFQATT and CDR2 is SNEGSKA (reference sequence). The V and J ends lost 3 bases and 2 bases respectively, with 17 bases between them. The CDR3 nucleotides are TGCAGTGCTAGTTTTTCATTGTCGGTTACCTACGAGCAGTACTTC. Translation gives CSASFSLSVTYEQYF.

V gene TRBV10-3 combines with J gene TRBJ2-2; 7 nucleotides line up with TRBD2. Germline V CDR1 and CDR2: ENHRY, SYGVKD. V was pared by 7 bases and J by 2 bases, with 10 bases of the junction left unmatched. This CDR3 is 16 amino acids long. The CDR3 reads CAITTGTKLNTGELFF. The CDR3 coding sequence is TGTGCCATCACAACCGGGACTAAATTAAACACCGGGGAGCTGTTTTTT.

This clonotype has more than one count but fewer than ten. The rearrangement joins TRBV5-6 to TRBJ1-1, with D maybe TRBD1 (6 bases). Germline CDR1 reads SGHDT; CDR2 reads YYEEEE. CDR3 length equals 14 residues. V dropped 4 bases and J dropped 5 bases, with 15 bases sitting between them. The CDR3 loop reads CASSGTRGRTEAFF. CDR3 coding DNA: TGTGCCAGCAGCGGGACAAGAGGAAGGACTGAAGCTTTCTTT.

The CDR3 DNA follows: TGCAGCGTTGGGACGACTCCTGGCTACACCTTC. Translation gives CSVGTTPGYTF. The chain couples TRBV29-1 to TRBJ1-2, with D unresolved. V shed 4 bases and J shed 7 bases, with 10 bases lying between them. Germline assignment: CDR1 SQVTM and CDR2 ANQGSEA. This CDR3 comprises 11 residues.

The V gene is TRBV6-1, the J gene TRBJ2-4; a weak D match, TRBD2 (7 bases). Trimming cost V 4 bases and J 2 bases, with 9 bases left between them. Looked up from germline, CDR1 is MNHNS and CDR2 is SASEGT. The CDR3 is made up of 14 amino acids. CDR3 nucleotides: TGTGCCAGCAGTGGGGGGGGCCCCAAAAACATTCAGTACTTC. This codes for CASSGGGPKNIQYF.

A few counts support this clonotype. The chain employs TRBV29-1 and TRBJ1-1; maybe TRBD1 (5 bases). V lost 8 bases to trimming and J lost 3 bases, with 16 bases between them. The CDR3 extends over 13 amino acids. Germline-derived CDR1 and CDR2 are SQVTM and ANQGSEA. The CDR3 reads CSCRRTFDTEAFF. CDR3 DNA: TGCAGCTGTAGAAGGACATTCGACACTGAAGCTTTCTTT.

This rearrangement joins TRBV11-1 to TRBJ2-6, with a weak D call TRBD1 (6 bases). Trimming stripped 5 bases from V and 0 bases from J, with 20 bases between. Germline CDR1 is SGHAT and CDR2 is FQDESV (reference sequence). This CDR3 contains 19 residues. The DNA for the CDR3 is TGTGCCAGCAGCCGCTGGACAGAGATACCTGCCTCTGGGGCCAACGTCCTGACTTTC. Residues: CASSRWTEIPASGANVLTF.

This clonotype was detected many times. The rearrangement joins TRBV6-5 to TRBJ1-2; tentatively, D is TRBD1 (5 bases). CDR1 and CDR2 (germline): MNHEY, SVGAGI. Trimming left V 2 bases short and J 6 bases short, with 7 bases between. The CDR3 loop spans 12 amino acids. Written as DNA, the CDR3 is TGTGCCAGCAGTTACGGGGGACATGGCTACACCTTC. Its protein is CASSYGGHGYTF.

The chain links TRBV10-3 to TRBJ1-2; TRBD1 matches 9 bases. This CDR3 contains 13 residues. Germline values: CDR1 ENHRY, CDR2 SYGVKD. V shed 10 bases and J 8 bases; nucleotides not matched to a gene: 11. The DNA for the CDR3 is TGTGCCACCACCGGGACAGGGTCGGGCGGCTACACCTTC. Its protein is CATTGTGSGGYTF.

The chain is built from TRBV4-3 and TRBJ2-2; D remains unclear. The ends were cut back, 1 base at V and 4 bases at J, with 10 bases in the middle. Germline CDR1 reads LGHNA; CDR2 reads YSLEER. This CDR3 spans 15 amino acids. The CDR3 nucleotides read TGCGCCAGCAGCCAAGTATTTATCGGCACCGGGGAGCTGTTTTTT. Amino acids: CASSQVFIGTGELFF.

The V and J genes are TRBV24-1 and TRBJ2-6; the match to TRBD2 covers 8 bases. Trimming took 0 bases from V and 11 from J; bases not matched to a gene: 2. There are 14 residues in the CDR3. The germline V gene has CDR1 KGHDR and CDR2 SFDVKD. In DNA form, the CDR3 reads TGTGCCACCAGTGATTTGCACGGGGGGGACGTCCTGACTTTC. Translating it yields CATSDLHGGDVLTF.

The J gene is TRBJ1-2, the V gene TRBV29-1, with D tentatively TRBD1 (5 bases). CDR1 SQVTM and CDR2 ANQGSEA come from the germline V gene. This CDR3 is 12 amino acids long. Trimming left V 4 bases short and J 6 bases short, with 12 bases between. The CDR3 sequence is CSVVRQGNGYTF. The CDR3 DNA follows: TGCAGCGTTGTACGGCAGGGAAATGGCTACACCTTC.

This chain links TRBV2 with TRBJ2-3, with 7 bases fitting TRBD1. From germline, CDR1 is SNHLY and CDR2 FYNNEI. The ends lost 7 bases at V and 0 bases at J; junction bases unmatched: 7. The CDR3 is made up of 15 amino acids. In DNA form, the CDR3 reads TGTGCCAGCAAACGAGAGACAGGGAGCACAGATACGCAGTATTTT. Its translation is CASKRETGSTDTQYF.

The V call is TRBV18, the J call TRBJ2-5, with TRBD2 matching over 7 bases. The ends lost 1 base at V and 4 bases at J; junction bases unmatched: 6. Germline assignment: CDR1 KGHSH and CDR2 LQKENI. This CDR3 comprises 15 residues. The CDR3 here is CASSPLREVGETQYF. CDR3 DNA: TGTGCCAGCTCACCACTACGGGAGGTCGGAGAGACCCAGTACTTC.

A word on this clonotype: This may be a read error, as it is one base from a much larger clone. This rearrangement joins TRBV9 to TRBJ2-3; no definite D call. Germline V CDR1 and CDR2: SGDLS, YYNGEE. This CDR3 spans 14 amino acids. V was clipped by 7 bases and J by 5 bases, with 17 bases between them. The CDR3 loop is CASGPTPRGDTQYF. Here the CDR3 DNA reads TGTGCCAGCGGCCCCACTCCCCGCGGAGATACGCAGTATTTT. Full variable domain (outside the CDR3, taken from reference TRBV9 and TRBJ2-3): DSGVTQTPKHLITATGQRVTLRCSPRSGDLSVYWYQQSLDQGLQFLIQYYNGEERAKGNILERFSAQQFPDLHSELNLSSLELGDSALYFCASGPTPRGDTQYFGPGTRLTVL.

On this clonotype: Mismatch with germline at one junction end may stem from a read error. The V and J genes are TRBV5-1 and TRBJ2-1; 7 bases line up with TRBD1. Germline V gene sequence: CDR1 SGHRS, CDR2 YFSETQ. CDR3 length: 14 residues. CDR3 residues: CASRLETGVNEQFF. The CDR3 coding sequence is TGCGCCAGCAGATTGGAAACAGGGGTCAATGAGCAGTTCTTC.

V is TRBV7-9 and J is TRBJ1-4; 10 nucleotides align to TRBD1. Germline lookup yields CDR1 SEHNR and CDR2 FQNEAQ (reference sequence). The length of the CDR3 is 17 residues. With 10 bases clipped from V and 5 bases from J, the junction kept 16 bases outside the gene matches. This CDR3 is CANFFYPPGQGNEKLFF. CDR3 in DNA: TGTGCCAACTTTTTTTATCCGCCGGGACAGGGGAATGAAAAACTGTTTTTT.

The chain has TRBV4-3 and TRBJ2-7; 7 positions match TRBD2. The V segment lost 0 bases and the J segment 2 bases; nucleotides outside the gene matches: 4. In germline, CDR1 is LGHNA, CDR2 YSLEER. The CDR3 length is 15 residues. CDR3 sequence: CASSQDWGGTYEQYF. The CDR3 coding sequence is TGCGCCAGCAGCCAAGATTGGGGGGGGACCTACGAGCAGTACTTC.

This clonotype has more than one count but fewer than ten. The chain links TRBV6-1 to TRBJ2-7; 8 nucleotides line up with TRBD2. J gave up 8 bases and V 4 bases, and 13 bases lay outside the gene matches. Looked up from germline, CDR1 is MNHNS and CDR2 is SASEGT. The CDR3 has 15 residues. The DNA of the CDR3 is TGTGCCAGCAGTGCGGAACTAGCGGACTTCTTTAAGCAGTACTTC. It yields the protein CASSAELADFFKQYF.

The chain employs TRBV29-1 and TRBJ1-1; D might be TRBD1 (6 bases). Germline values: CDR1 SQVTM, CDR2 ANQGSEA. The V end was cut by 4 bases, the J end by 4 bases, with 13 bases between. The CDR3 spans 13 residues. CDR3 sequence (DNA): TGCAGCGTTGCTTCAGGGGTAGGCACTGAAGCTTTCTTT. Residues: CSVASGVGTEAFF.

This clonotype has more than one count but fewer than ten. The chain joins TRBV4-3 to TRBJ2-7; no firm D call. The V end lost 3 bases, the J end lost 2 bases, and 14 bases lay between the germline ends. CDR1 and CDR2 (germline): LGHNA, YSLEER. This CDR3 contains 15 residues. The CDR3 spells CASSHRLLGAYEQYF. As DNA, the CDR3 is TGCGCCAGCAGCCATCGCCTTCTTGGGGCCTACGAGCAGTACTTC.